This TCR beta chain was found in a study of shared clonotypes between healthy human individuals. Study details: Donors were a couple of women and a few men aged 18 to 49.

Assay: immunoSEQ multiplex PCR; the TCRdb copy retains only in-frame clones and omits some. This sample has 600,000 to 700,000 clones, with around three quarters found just once. Study-level results: Non-shared clonotypes displayed generation probabilities falling below those of clonotypes present in all four donors. The sampled material consisted only of blood, and tissue repertoires are likely to differ.

V shed 6 bases and J 2 bases; nucleotides not matched to a gene: 11. The CDR3 consists of 16 residues. Germline V lookup: CDR1 MDHEN, CDR2 SYDVKM. In the case of this clone: Its antigen remains unknown. The identical CDR3 is also encoded by other nucleotide sequences in the sample.

This chain uses TRBV28 with TRBJ2-3; 7 bases are a match to TRBD2. This clonotype was sampled from a woman younger than 45 in good health. The specimen was memory CD4+ T cells sorted from blood. This sample's subset: CD45RA-negative fraction. This CDR3 reads CASSSVGGIPTDTQYF. CDR3 bases: TGTGCCAGCAGCTCAGTGGGAGGGATCCCCACAGATACGCAGTATTTT.